This T cell receptor (beta chain) appears in the sequencing data of a study of cytomegalovirus exposure and HLA in healthy donors. Regarding this clone: As yet, its antigen is unknown.

Primers included in the PCR were 60 Vbeta and 13 Jbeta primers. TCRdb's copy holds only in-frame clones and misses some; the assay was immunoSEQ multiplex PCR. The repertoire holds under 150,000 clones, with about 80% as singletons. Overall study findings and caveats: The authors reported that TCR beta sequences could predict HLA-A and HLA-B alleles. These predictions were accurate for most subjects in the first cohort.

The sequence derives from a male donor in good health and CMV-seronegative. Specimen: PBMCs.

Here the CDR3 reads CASRSGYSGNTIYF. The CDR3 bases are TGTGCCAGCCGCTCAGGGTACTCTGGAAACACCATATATTTT. This rearrangement joins TRBV6-5 to TRBJ1-3; possible D gene TRBD1, 5 bases. Germline loops: CDR1 MNHEY, CDR2 SVGAGI. The CDR3 length is 14 residues. The V gene lost 8 bases and the J gene lost 0 bases, with 11 bases spanning the gap.